This T cell receptor (beta chain) comes out of a study of early stage breast cancer tumors. Background on the study: Each sample averaged around 10-fold read coverage.

TCRdb's copy holds only in-frame clones and misses some; the assay was immunoSEQ multiplex PCR. The profile shows 45,000 to 60,000 clones, around 83% of them singletons. This CDR3 has 14 amino acids. CDR1 and CDR2 (germline): SGHVS, FQNEAQ. J lost 8 bases, V lost 6 bases, and 6 bases had no gene match. The receptor comes from a person aged 45-60 years with breast cancer. Sequenced sample: blood. The chain links TRBV7-8 to TRBJ1-4, with 10 bases aligning to TRBD1. This CDR3 reads CASSTRTGGEKLFF. CDR3 in DNA: TGTGCCAGCAGTACTAGGACAGGGGGAGAAAAACTGTTTTTT.